This T cell receptor beta chain was identified in a study of blood T cell repertoires in COVID-19. Study-level background: PBMCs, B-cell-depleted T cells, or T cells were the source of the cDNA or gDNA that made up the material.

Study processing details: Quantification of nucleated cells was approximated via reference gene primer amplification. This table comes from immunoSEQ multiplex PCR, and its TCRdb copy is limited to in-frame clones, with some not included. That table is the source of V, J and clone size, and D and trimming were worked out from the DNA. The sample holds under 250,000 clones, roughly nine tenths seen once. The ends lost 6 bases at V and 4 bases at J; junction bases unmatched: 6. Germline CDR1 is MNHEY and CDR2 is SVGAGI. This CDR3 contains 15 residues. The sequence derives from a middle-aged man with acute or convalescent COVID-19. The sample was peripheral blood. The chain recombines TRBV6-5 with TRBJ2-1; TRBD1 matches 10 bases. The CDR3 spells CASSPGQGPYNEQFF. Here the CDR3 DNA reads TGTGCCAGCAGCCCGGGACAGGGGCCTTACAATGAGCAGTTCTTC.